The clone carrying this T cell receptor (beta chain) has a handful of counts. Its antigen is currently unknown. These data originate in a study of T cells after yellow fever vaccination. Study-level information: Fractions of low cell number were prepared using SMART-Seq v4 Ultra Low Input.

Researchers made TCR cDNA using 5'RACE template switching, and this step added a universal primer site and UMIs. Each CDR3 protein gets one entry after TCRdb re-called the 5' RACE reads with MiXCR. The repertoire has approximately 330,000 distinct CDR3 sequences, approximately 12% of them found once; the top ten carry around 3%. Findings and limits, study-wide: Weaker overall, the secondary response nonetheless peaked faster (day 5 versus 15).

The sequence was collected from a man aged 18 to 30 who received the YFV17D yellow fever vaccine. The source material was CD4+ T cells sorted from PBMCs, sampled 15 days after the yellow fever booster vaccination.

The CDR3 protein is CASNQQGGDIQYF. The CDR3 nucleotides are TGTGCCAGCAACCAACAGGGGGGAGACATTCAGTACTTC. V gene TRBV2 combines with J gene TRBJ2-4, with TRBD1 identical over 8 bases. V lost 7 bases to trimming and J lost 8 bases; unmatched junction nucleotides: 7. Germline V lookup: CDR1 SNHLY, CDR2 FYNNEI. The CDR3 contains 13 residues.